This T cell receptor beta chain was found in a study of regulatory T cells in long-lasting Graves disease. Both iRepertoire HTBI primers and Arm-PCR of CDR3 regions were used to build the TCR beta libraries. TCRdb called the multiplex PCR reads again in MiXCR, with one record for every CDR3 protein. In the table there are around 420,000 distinct CDR3 sequences, over 14% of which are singletons. This clonotype was picked up many times. What it binds is not known. Time point: newly diagnosed GD, antithyroid drugs for less than 3 months. The TCR library was made from RNA that had been extracted from PBMCs in TRIzol. In each case, Graves' disease was diagnosed per American Thyroid Association guidelines. EDTA tubes held 9 to 10 milliliters of peripheral blood from each patient. Study results and caveats: With a small sample size, accuracy may have been reduced.

The sample was also reused in another study, on T cells in Graves' hyperthyroidism and ophthalmopathy.

This TCR was recovered from a woman between 40 and 50 years old with Graves disease. The sample was peripheral blood mononuclear cells (PBMCs), taken at new diagnosis, from a patient treated with antithyroid drugs.

CDR3: CASSWDRAGETQYF. In nucleotides, the CDR3 is TGTGCCAGCAGTTGGGACAGGGCGGGGGAGACCCAGTACTTC. V gene TRBV6-5 combines with J gene TRBJ2-5, with 9 bases matching TRBD1. This CDR3 has 14 residues. With V trimmed by 4 bases and J by 5 bases, 5 bases remained unmatched. Germline CDR1 and CDR2: MNHEY and SVGAGI.